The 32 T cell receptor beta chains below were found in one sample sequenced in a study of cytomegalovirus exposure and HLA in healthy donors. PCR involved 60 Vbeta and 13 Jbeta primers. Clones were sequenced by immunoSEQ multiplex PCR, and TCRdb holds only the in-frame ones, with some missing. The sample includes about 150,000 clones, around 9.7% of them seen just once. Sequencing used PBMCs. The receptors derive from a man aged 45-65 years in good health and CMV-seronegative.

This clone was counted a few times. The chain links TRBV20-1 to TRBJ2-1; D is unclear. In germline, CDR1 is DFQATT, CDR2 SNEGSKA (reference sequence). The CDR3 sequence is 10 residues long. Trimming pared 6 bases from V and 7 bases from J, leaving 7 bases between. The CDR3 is CSAQNNEQFF. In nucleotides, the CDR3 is TGCAGTGCCCAGAATAATGAGCAGTTCTTC.

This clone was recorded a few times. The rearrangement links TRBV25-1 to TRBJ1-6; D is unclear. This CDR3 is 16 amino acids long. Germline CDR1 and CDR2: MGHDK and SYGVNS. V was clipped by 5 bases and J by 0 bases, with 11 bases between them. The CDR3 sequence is CASSSTGSSYNSPLHF. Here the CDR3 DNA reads TGTGCCAGCAGTTCGACGGGGAGCTCCTATAATTCACCCCTCCACTTT.

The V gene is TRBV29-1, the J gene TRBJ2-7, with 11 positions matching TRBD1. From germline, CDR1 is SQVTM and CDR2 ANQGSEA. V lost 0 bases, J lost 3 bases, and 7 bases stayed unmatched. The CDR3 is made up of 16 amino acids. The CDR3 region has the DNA TGCAGCGTTGAAGATATGGGACAGGGGGGGGTCTACGAGCAGTACTTC. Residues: CSVEDMGQGGVYEQYF.

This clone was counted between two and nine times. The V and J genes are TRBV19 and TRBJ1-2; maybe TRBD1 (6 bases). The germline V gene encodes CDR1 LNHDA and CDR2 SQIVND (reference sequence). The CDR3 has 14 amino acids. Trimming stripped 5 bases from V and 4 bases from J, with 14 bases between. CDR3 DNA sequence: TGTGCCAGTAGTTCCCAAGGGGGATCCTATGGCTACACCTTC. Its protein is CASSSQGGSYGYTF.

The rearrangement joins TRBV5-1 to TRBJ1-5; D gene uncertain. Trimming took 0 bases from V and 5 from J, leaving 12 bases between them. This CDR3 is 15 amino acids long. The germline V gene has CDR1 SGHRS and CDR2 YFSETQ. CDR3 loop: CASSLAGNEHQPQHF. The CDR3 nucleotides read TGCGCCAGCAGCTTGGCGGGGAACGAGCATCAGCCCCAGCATTTT.

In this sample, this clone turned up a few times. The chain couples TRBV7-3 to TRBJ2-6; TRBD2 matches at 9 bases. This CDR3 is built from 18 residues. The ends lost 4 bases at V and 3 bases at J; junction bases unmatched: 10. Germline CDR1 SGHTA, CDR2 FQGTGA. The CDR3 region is CASSSRFSGSSGANVLTF. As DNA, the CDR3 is TGTGCCAGCAGCTCCCGCTTTAGCGGGAGTAGTGGGGCCAACGTCCTGACTTTC. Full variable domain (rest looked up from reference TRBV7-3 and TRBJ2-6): GAGVSQTPSNKVTEKGKYVELRCDPISGHTALYWYRQSLGQGPEFLIYFQGTGAADDSGLPNDRFFAVRPEGSVSTLKIQRTERGDSAVYLCASSSRFSGSSGANVLTFGAGSRLTVL.

For the CDR3, the DNA is TGTGCCAGCAGCCAACCGAGCGGGGGGGTCACAGATACGCAGTATTTT. The encoded protein is CASSQPSGGVTDTQYF. The V gene is TRBV4-2, the J gene TRBJ2-3; TRBD2 agrees at 10 bases. The J segment lost 2 bases and the V segment lost 2 bases, leaving 4 bases of the junction unmatched. The CDR3 is 16 amino acids. Germline lookup yields CDR1 LGHNA and CDR2 YNFKEQ.

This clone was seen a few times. The CDR3 DNA reads as TGTGCCTGGAGTGAAAAGAGTAGTGAAAAACTGTTTTTT. Translation gives CAWSEKSSEKLFF. The gene calls are TRBV30 and TRBJ1-4, with D uncertain. This CDR3 has 13 residues. V lost 1 base and J lost 7, with 10 bases in between. CDR1 GTSNPN and CDR2 SVGIG come from the germline V gene (reference sequence). Variable domain in full (rest from reference TRBV30 and TRBJ1-4): SQTIHQWPATLVQPVGSPLSLECTVEGTSNPNLYWYRQAAGRGLQLLFYSVGIGQISSEVPQNLSASRPQDRQFILSSKKLLLSDSGFYLCAWSEKSSEKLFFGSGTQLSVL.

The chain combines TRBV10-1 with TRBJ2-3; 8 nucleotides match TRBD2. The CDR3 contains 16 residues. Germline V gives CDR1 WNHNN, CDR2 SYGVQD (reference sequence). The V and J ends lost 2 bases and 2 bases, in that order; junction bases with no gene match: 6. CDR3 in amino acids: CASSERRAGATDTQYF. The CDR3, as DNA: TGCGCCAGCAGTGAGAGAAGAGCGGGGGCCACAGATACGCAGTATTTT.

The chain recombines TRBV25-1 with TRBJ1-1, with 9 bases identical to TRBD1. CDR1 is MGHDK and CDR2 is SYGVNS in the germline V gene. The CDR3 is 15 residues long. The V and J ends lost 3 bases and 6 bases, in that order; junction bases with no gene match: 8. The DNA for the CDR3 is TGTGCCAGCAGTGACCCCGGGACAGGGTGGTCTGAAGCTTTCTTT. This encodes CASSDPGTGWSEAFF.

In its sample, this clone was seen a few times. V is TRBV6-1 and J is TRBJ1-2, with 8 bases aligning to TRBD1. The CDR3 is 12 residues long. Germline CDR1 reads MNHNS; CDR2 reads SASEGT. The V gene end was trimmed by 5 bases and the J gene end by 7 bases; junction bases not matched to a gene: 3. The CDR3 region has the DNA TGTGCCAGCAGTAGGACAGGGTTTGGCTACACCTTC. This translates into CASSRTGFGYTF.

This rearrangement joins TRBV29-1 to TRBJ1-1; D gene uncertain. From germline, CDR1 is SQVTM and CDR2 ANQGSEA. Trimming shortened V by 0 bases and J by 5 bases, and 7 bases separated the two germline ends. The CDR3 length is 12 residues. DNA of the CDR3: TGCAGCGTTGAAGAATCCGGGACTGAAGCTTTCTTT. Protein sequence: CSVEESGTEAFF.

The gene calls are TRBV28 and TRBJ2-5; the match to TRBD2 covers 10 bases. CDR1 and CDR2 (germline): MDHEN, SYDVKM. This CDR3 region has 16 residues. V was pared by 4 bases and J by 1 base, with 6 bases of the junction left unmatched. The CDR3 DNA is TGTGCCAGCAGTTCCCGGCTAGCGGGGGCCCAAGAGACCCAGTACTTC. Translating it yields CASSSRLAGAQETQYF.

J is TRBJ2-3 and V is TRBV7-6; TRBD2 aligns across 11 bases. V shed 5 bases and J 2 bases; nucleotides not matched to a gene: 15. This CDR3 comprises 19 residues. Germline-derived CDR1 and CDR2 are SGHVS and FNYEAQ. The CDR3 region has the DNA TGTGCCAGCAGCCGCCGGGGTAGCGGGGGGGCCGTGTCCACAGATACGCAGTATTTT. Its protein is CASSRRGSGGAVSTDTQYF.

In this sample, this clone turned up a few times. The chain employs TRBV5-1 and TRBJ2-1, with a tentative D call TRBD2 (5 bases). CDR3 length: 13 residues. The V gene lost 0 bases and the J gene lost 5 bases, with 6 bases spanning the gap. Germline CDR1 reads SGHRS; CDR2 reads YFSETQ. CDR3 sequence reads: CASSLAGDNEQFF. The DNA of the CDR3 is TGCGCCAGCAGCTTGGCCGGGGACAATGAGCAGTTCTTC.

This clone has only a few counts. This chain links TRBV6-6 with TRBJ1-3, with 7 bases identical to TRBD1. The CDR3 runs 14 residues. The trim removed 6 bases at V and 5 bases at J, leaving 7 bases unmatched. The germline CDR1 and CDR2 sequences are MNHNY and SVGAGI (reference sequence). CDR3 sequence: CASRDDRERNTIYF. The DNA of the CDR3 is TGTGCCAGCAGAGATGACAGGGAGAGAAACACCATATATTTT.

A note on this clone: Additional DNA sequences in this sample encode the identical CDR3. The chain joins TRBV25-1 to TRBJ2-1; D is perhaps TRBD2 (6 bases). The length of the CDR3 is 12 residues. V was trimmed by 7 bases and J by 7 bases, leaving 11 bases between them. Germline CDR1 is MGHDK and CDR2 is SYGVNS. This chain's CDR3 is CASMGLYNEQFF. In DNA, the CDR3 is TGTGCCAGCATGGGACTTTATAATGAGCAGTTCTTC.

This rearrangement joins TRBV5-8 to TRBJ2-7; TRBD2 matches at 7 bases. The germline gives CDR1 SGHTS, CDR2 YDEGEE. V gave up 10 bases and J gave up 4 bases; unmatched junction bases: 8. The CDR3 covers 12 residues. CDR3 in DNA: TGTGCCGTAAGCGGGACTAATTACGAGCAGTACTTC. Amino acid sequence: CAVSGTNYEQYF.

CDR3 sequence (DNA): TGCGCCAGCAGCTTGGGACAGACGAGGGGGGAGCTGTTTTTT. Its protein is CASSLGQTRGELFF. The chain joins TRBV5-1 to TRBJ2-2, with D possibly being TRBD1 (5 bases). This CDR3 has 14 residues. Germline CDR1 SGHRS, CDR2 YFSETQ. V was clipped by 0 bases and J by 8 bases, with 11 bases between them. The entire variable domain, with the rest obtained from reference TRBV5-1 and TRBJ2-2, is as follows: KAGVTQTPRYLIKTRGQQVTLSCSPISGHRSVSWYQQTPGQGLQFLFEYFSETQRNKGNFPGRFSGRQFSNSRSEMNVSTLELGDSALYLCASSLGQTRGELFFGEGSRLTVL.

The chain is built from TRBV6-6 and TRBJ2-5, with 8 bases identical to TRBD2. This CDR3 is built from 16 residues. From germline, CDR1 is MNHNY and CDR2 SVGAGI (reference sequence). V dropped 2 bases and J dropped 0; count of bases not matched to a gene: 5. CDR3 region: CASSYRAGGNQETQYF. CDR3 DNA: TGTGCCAGCAGTTACAGGGCGGGGGGCAACCAAGAGACCCAGTACTTC.

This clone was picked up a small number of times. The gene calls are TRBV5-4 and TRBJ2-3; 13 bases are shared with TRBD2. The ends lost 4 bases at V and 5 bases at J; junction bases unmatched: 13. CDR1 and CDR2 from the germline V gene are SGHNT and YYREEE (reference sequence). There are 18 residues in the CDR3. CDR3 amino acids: CASSPTSGGPPQEDTQYF. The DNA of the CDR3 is TGTGCCAGCAGCCCGACTAGCGGGGGGCCGCCACAGGAAGATACGCAGTATTTT.

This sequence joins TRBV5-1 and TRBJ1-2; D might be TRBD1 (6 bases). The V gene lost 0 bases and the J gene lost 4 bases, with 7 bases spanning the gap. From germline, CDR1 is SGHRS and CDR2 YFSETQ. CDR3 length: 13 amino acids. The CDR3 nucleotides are TGCGCCAGCAGCTTGGGGGACATCTATGGCTACACCTTC. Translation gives CASSLGDIYGYTF.

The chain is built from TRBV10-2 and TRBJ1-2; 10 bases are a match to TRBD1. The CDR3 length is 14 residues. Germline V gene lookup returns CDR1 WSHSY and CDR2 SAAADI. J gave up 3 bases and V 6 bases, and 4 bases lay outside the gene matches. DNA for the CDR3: TGCGCCAGCAGCTGGGGACAGGGGTACTATGGCTACACCTTC. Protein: CASSWGQGYYGYTF.

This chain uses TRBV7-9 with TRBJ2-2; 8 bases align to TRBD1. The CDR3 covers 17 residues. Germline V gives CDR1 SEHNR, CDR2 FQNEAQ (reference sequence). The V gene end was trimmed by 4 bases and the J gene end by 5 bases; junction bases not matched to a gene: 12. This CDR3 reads CASSSPGGQGATGELFF. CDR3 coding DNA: TGTGCCAGCAGCTCCCCTGGTGGTCAGGGGGCGACCGGGGAGCTGTTTTTT.

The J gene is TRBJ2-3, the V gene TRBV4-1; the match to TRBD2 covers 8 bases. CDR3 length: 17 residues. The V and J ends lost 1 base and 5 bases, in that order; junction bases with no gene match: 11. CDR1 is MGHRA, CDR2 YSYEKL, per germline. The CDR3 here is CASSQGQSSGAEDTQYF. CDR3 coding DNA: TGCGCCAGCAGCCAAGGCCAAAGTAGCGGGGCGGAAGATACGCAGTATTTT.

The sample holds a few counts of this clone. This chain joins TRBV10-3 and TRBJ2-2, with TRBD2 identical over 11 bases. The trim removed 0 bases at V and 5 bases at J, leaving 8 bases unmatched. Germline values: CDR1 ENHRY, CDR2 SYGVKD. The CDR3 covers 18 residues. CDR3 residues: CAISESLAGGLETGELFF. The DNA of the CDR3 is TGTGCCATCAGTGAGTCCCTAGCGGGGGGCCTAGAGACCGGGGAGCTGTTTTTT.

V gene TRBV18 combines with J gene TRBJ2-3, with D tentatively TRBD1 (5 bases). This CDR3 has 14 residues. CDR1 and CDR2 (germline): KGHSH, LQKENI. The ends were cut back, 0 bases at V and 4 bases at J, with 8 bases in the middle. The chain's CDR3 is CASSPPTAPDTQYF. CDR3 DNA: TGTGCCAGCTCACCACCGACAGCTCCAGATACGCAGTATTTT.

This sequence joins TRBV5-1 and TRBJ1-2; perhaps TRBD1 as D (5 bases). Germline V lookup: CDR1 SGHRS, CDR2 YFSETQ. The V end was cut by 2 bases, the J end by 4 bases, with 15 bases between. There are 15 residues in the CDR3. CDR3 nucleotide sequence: TGCGCCAGCAGCTTAACAGGTCAATCGGGCTATGGCTACACCTTC. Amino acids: CASSLTGQSGYGYTF.

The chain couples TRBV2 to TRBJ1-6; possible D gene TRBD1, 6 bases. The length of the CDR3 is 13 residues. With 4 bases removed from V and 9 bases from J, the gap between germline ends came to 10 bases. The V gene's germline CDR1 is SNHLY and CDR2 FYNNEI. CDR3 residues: CASSGGGPSPLHF. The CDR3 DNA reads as TGTGCCAGCAGTGGCGGGGGCCCTTCACCCCTCCACTTT.

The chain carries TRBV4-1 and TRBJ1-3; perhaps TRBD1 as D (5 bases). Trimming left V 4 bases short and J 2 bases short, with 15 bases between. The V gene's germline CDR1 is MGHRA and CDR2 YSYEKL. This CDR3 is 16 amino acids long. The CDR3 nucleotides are TGCGCCAGCAGCCCGACCCTCAGGGAACCTGGAAACACCATATATTTT. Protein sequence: CASSPTLREPGNTIYF.

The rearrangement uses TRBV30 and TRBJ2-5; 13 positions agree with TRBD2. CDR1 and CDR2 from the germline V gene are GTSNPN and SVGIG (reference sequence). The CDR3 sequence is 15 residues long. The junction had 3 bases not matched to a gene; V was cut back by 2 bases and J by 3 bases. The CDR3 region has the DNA TGTGCCTGGAGTATTGGACTAGCGGGGGAAGAGACCCAGTACTTC. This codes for CAWSIGLAGEETQYF.

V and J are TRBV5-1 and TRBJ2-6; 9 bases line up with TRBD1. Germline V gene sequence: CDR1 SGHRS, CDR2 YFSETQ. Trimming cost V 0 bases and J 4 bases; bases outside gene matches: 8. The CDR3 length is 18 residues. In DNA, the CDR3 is TGCGCCAGCAGCTTGGACGGGACAGGGATACTAGGGGCCAACGTCCTGACTTTC. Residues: CASSLDGTGILGANVLTF.